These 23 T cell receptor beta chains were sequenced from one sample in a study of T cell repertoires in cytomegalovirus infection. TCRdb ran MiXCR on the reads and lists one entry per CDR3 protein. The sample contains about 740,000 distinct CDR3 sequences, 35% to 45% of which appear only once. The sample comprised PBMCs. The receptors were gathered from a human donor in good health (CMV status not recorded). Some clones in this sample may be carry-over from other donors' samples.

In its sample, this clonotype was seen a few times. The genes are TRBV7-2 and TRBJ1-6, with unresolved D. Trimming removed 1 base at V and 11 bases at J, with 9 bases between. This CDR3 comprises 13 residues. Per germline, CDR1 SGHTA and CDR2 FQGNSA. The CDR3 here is CASSLEPGTPLHF. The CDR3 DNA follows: TGTGCCAGCAGCTTAGAACCTGGGACACCCCTCCACTTT. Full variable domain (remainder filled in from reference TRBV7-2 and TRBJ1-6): GAGVSQSPSNKVTEKGKDVELRCDPISGHTALYWYRQSLGQGLEFLIYFQGNSAPDKSGLPSDRFSAERTGGSVSTLTIQRTQQEDSAVYLCASSLEPGTPLHFGNGTRLTVT.

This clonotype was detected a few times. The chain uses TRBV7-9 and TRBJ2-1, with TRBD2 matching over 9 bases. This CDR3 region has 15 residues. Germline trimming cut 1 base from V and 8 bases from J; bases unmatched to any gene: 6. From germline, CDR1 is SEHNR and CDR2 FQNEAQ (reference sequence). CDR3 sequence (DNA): TGTGCCAGCAGCTTAGGAGGCGGGGGGGCATATGAGCAGTTCTTC. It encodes CASSLGGGGAYEQFF.

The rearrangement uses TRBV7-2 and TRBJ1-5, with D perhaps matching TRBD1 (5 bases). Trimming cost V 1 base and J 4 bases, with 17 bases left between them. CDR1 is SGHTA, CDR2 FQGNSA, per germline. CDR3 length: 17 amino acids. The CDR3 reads CASSLEGEDRGNQPQHF. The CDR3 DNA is TGTGCCAGCAGCTTAGAAGGAGAAGACAGAGGGAATCAGCCCCAGCATTTT.

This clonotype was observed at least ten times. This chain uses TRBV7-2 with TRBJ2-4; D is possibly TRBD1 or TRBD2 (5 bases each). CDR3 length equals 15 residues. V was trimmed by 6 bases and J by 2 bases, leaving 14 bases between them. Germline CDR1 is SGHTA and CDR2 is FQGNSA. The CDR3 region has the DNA TGTGCCAGCAGAGGAGCCAGGGAGACCAAAAACATTCAGTACTTC. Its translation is CASRGARETKNIQYF. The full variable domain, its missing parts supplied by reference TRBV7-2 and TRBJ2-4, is GAGVSQSPSNKVTEKGKDVELRCDPISGHTALYWYRQSLGQGLEFLIYFQGNSAPDKSGLPSDRFSAERTGGSVSTLTIQRTQQEDSAVYLCASRGARETKNIQYFGAGTRLSVL.

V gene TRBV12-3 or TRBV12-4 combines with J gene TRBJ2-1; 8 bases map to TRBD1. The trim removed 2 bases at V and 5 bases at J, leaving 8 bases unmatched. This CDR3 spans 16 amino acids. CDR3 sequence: CASSLQGAGDNNEQFF. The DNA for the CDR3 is TGTGCCAGCAGTTTACAGGGGGCCGGGGACAACAATGAGCAGTTCTTC.

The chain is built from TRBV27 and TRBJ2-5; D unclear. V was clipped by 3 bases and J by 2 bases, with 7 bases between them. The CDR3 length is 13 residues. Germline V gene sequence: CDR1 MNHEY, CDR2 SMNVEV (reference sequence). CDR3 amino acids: CASSLLLQETQYF. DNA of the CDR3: TGTGCCAGCAGTTTGCTCCTTCAAGAGACCCAGTACTTC.

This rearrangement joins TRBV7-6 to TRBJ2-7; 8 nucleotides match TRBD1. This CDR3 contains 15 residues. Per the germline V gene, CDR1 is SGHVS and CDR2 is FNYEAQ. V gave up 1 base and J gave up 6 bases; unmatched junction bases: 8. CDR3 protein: CASSLGAGGVFEQYF. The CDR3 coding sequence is TGTGCCAGCAGCTTAGGCGCAGGGGGCGTGTTCGAGCAGTACTTC.

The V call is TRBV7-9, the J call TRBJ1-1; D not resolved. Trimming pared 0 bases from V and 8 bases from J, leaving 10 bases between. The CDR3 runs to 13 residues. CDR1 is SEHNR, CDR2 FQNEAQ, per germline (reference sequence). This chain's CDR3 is CASSLALGQEAFF. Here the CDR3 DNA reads TGTGCCAGCAGCTTAGCCTTAGGCCAAGAAGCTTTCTTT.

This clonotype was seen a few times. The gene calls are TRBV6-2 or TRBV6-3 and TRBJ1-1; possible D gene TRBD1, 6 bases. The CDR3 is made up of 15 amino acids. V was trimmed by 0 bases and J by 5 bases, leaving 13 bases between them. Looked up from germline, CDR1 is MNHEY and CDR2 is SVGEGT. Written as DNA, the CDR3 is TGTGCCAGCAGTTACTCGCGGGGGCGGGGTACTGAAGCTTTCTTT. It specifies CASSYSRGRGTEAFF.

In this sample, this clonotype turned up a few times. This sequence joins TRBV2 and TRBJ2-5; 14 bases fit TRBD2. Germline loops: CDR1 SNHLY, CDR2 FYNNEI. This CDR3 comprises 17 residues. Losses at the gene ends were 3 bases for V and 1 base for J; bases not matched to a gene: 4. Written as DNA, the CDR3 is TGTGCCAGCAGTGATCCGGGACTAGCGGGGGCCCAAGAGACCCAGTACTTC. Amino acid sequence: CASSDPGLAGAQETQYF.

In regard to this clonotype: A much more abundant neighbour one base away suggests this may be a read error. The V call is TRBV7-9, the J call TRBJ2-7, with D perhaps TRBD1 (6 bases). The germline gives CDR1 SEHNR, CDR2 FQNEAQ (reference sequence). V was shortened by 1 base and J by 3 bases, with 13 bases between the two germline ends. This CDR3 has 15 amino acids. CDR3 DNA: TGTGCCAGCAGCTTAGAAGGGGGTCACCTCTACGAGCAGTACTTC. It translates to CASSLEGGHLYEQYF.

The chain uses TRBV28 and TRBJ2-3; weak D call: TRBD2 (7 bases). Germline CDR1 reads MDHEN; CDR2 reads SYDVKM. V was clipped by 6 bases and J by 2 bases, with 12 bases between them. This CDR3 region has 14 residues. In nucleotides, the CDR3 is TGTGCCAGCAGGTGGCGGGGGCCCACAGATACGCAGTATTTT. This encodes CASRWRGPTDTQYF.

In nucleotides, the CDR3 is TGTGCCAGTAACATCGGGGGAGATCAGCCCCAGCATTTT. Protein product: CASNIGGDQPQHF. The genes are TRBV19 and TRBJ1-5; weak D call: TRBD1 (5 bases). Trimming took off 7 bases at V and 5 bases at J, with 12 bases between the two ends. The CDR3 is made up of 13 amino acids. CDR1 and CDR2 from the germline V gene are LNHDA and SQIVND (reference sequence).

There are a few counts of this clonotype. CDR3 loop: CASANSGSTSGELFF. CDR3 nucleotide sequence: TGTGCCAGCGCTAATAGCGGGAGTACCTCCGGGGAGCTGTTTTTT. V and J are TRBV28 and TRBJ2-2; TRBD2 matches at 9 bases. Germline V CDR1 and CDR2: MDHEN, SYDVKM. This CDR3 has 15 amino acids. The junction had 10 bases not matched to a gene; V was cut back by 8 bases and J by 6 bases.

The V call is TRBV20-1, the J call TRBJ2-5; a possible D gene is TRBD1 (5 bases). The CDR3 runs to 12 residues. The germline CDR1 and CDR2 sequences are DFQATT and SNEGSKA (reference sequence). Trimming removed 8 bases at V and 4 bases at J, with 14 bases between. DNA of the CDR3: TGCAGTACGAGCATGGGGCGAGAGACCCAGTACTTC. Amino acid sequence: CSTSMGRETQYF.

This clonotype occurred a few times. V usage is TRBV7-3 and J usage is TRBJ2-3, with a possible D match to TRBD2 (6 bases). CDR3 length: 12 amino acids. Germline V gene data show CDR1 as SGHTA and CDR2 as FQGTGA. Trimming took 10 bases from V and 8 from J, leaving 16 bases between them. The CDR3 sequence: CATNNGGGTQYF. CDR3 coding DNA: TGTGCCACTAACAACGGGGGTGGTACGCAGTATTTT.

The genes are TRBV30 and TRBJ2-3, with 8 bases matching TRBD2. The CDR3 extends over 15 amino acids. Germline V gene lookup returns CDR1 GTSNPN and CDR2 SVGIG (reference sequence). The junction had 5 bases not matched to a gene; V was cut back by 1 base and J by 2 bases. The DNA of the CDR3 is TGTGCCTGGAGTGGAGCGGGGGACTTCACAGATACGCAGTATTTT. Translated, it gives CAWSGAGDFTDTQYF.

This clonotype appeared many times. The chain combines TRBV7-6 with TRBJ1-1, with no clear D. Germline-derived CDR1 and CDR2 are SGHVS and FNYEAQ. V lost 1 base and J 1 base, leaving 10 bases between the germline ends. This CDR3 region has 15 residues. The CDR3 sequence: CASSLVAGSNTEAFF. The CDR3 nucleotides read TGTGCCAGCAGCTTAGTAGCGGGATCGAACACTGAAGCTTTCTTT. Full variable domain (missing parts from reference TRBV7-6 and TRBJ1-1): GAGVSQSPRYKVTKRGQDVALRCDPISGHVSLYWYRQALGQGPEFLTYFNYEAQQDKSGLPNDRFSAERPEGSISTLTIQRTEQRDSAMYRCASSLVAGSNTEAFFGQGTRLTVV.

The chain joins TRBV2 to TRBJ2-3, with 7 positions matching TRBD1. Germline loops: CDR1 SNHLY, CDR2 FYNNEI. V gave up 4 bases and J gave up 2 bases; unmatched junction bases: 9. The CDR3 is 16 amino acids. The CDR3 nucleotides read TGTGCCAGCAGTGCCCCTAACAGGGGATCCACAGATACGCAGTATTTT. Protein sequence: CASSAPNRGSTDTQYF. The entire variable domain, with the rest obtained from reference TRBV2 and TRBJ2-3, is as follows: EPEVTQTPSHQVTQMGQEVILRCVPISNHLYFYWYRQILGQKVEFLVSFYNNEISEKSEIFDDQFSVERPDGSNFTLKIRSTKLEDSAMYFCASSAPNRGSTDTQYFGPGTRLTVL.

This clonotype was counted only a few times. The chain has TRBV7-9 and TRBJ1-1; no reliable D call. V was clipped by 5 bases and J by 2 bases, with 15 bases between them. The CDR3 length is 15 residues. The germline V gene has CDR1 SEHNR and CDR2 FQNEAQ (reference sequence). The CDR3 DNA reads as TGTGCCAGCAGCACCCCATTGACGGGAAACACTGAAGCTTTCTTT. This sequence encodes CASSTPLTGNTEAFF.

The CDR3 is CSASRTGSWDTTYEQYF. The CDR3 nucleotides are TGCAGTGCTAGCAGGACAGGGAGTTGGGACACTACCTACGAGCAGTACTTC. The chain has TRBV20-1 and TRBJ2-7; 8 nucleotides align to TRBD1. Looked up from germline, CDR1 is DFQATT and CDR2 is SNEGSKA (reference sequence). V lost 3 bases, J lost 2 bases, and 15 bases stayed unmatched. The CDR3 is made up of 17 amino acids.

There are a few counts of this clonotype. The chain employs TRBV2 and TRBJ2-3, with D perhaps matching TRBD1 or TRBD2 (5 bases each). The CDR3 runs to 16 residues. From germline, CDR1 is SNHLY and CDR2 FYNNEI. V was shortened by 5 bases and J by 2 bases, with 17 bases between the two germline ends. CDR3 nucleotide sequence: TGTGCCAGCAGTTCCCGCGGGCAGGGAATCACAGATACGCAGTATTTT. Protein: CASSSRGQGITDTQYF. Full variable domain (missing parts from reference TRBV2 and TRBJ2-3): EPEVTQTPSHQVTQMGQEVILRCVPISNHLYFYWYRQILGQKVEFLVSFYNNEISEKSEIFDDQFSVERPDGSNFTLKIRSTKLEDSAMYFCASSSRGQGITDTQYFGPGTRLTVL.

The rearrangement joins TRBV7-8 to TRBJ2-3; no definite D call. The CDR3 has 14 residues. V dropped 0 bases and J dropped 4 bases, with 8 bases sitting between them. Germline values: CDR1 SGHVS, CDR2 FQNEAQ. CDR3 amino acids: CASSLATAPDTQYF. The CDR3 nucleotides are TGTGCCAGCAGCTTAGCGACGGCGCCAGATACGCAGTATTTT. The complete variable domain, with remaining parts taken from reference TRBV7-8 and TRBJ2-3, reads GAGVSQSPRYKVAKRGQDVALRCDPISGHVSLFWYQQALGQGPEFLTYFQNEAQLDKSGLPSDRFFAERPEGSVSTLKIQRTQQEDSAVYLCASSLATAPDTQYFGPGTRLTVL.